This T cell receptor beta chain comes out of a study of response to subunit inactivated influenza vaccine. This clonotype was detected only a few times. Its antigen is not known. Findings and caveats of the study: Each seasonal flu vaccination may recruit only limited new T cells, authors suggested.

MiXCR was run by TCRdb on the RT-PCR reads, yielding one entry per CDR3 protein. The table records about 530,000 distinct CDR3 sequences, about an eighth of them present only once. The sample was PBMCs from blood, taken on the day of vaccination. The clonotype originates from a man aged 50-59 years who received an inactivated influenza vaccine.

The CDR3 region is CATSRKLGGITDTQYF. The CDR3 DNA reads TGTGCCACCAGCAGAAAACTGGGCGGAATCACAGATACGCAGTATTTT. This chain links TRBV15 with TRBJ2-3; D is uncertain. V lost 2 bases and J 2 bases, leaving 14 bases between the germline ends. The germline CDR1 and CDR2 sequences are LNHNV and YYDKDF (reference sequence). The CDR3 has 16 amino acids.